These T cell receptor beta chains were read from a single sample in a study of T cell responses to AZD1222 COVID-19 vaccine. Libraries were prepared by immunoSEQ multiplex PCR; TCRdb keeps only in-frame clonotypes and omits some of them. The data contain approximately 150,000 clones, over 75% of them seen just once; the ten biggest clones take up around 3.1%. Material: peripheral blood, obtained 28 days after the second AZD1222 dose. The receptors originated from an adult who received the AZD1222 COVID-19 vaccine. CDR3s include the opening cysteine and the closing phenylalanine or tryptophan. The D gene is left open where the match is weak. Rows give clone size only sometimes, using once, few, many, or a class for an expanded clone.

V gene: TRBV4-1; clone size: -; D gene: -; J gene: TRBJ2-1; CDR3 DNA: TGCGCCAGCAGGGGGGCCGGAAGAGTCGACAATGAGCAGTTCTTC; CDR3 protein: CASRGAGRVDNEQFF
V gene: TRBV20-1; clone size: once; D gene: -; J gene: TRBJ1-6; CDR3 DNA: TGCAGTGCTAGTCGCAGTGAGAGTTCACCCCTCCACTTT; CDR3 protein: CSASRSESSPLHF
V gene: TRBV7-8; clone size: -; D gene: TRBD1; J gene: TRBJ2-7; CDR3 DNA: TGTGCCAGCAGCCCCGGGACAGGGGTCGAGCAGTACTTC; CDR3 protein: CASSPGTGVEQYF
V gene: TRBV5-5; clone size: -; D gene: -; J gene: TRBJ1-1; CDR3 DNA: TGTGCCAGCAGCTTGGGGGGGCTTACCATCGCTGAAGCTTTCTTT; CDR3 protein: CASSLGGLTIAEAFF
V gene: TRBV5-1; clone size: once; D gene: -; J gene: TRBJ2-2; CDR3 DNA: TGCGCCAGCAGCTTGAAGGCCGGGGAGCTGTTTTTT; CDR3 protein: CASSLKAGELFF
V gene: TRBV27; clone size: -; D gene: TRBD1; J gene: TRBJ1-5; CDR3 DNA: TGTGCCAGCAGTTTCGGGACAGGGGGAAATCAGCCCCAGCATTTT; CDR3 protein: CASSFGTGGNQPQHF
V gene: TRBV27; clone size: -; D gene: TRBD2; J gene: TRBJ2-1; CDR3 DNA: TGTGCCAGCAGTCCACCTGACTCCGGGACTAGCGGGAGGGGGTCCTACAATGAGCAGTTCTTC; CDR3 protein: CASSPPDSGTSGRGSYNEQFF
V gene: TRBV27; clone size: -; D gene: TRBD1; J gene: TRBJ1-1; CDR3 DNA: TGTGCCAGCAGTCCCAGGGGGCTGACTGAAGCTTTCTTT; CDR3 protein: CASSPRGLTEAFF
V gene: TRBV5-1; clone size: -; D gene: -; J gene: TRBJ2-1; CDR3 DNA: TGCGCCAGCAGCGAAGGGACGACTCCCAATGAGCAGTTCTTC; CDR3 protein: CASSEGTTPNEQFF
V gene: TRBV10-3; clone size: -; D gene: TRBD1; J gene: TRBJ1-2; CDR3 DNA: TGTGCCATCCGGGGGGCAGGGGGGTCTGGCTACACCTTC; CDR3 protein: CAIRGAGGSGYTF
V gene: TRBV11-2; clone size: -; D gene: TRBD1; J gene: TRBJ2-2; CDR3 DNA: TGTGCCAGCAGCTTAGATCGGGCGGGGACAGGGAACACCGGGGAGCTGTTTTTT; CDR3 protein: CASSLDRAGTGNTGELFF
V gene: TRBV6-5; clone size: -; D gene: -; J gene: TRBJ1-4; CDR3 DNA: TGTGCCAGCAGTTACTCGATCTACGGGGCTGGAAAACTGTTTTTT; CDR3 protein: CASSYSIYGAGKLFF
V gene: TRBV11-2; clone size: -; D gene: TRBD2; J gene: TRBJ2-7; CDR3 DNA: TGTGCCAGCAGCTTAAGAGGCGGGAGCGGCGAGCAGTACTTC; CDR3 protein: CASSLRGGSGEQYF
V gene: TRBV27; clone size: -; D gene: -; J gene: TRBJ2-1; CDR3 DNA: TGTGCCAGCAGTCCCCCCCGCGCTAGCTACAATGAGCAGTTCTTC; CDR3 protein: CASSPPRASYNEQFF
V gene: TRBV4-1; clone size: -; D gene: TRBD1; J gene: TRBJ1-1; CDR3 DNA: TGCGCCAGTACAGGGGTTGACGCCTGGGACACTGAAGCTTTCTTT; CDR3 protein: CASTGVDAWDTEAFF
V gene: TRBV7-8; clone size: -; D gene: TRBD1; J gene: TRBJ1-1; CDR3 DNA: TGTGCCAGCAGCTCCGGACAGGGGGCTGTGAACACTGAAGCTTTCTTT; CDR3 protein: CASSSGQGAVNTEAFF
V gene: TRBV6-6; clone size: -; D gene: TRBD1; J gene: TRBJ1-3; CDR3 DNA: TGTGCCAGCAGTCCGGGACAGGGACCCTCTGGAAACACCATATATTTT; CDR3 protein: CASSPGQGPSGNTIYF
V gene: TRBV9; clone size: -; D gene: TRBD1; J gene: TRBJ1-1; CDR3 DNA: TGTGCCAGCAGCCCCTTCAGGGGGGTCACTGAAGCTTTCTTT; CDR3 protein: CASSPFRGVTEAFF
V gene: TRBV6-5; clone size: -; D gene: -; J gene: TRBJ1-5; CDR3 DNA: TGTGCCAGCAGAAGACGAAGGTCGATAAATCAGCCCCAGCATTTT; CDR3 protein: CASRRRRSINQPQHF
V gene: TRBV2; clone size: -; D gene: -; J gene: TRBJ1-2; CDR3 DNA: TGTGCCAGCTTACAGGCAGGGGACTATGGCTACACCTTC; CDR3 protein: CASLQAGDYGYTF
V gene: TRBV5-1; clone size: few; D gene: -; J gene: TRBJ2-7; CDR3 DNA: TGCGCCAGCAGCTTTGATGGCTACGAGCAGTACTTC; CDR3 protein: CASSFDGYEQYF
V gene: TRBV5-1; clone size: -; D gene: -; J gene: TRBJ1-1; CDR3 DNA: TGCGCCAGCAGCTTGGTCGGACCGATTAACACTGAAGCTTTCTTT; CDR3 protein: CASSLVGPINTEAFF
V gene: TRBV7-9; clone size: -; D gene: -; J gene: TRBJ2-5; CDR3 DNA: TGTGCCAGCAGGAGGGACTCAGAGACCCAGTACTTC; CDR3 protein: CASRRDSETQYF
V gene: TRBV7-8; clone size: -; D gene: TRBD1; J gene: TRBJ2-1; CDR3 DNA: TGTGCCAGCAGCTTTATGGGACAGGGTCTTGAGCAGTTCTTC; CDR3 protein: CASSFMGQGLEQFF
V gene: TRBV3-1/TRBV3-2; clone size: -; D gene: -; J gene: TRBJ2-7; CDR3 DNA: TGTGCCAGCAGCCAAGCAAGACGGGACGAGCAGTACTTC; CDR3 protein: CASSQARRDEQYF
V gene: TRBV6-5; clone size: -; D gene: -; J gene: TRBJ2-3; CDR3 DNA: TGTGCCAGCAGTTACATCAGCCTTTCAGATACGCAGTATTTT; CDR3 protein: CASSYISLSDTQYF
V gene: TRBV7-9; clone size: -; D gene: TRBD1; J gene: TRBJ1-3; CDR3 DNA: TGTGCCAGCAGCCTACCACTATCCGGGACAGGGAGCTCTGGAAACACCATATATTTT; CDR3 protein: CASSLPLSGTGSSGNTIYF
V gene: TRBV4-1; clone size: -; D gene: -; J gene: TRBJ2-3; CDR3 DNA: TGCGCCAGCAGCCCATCGGGGCCCCTCGAAGTCACAGATACGCAGTATTTT; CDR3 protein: CASSPSGPLEVTDTQYF
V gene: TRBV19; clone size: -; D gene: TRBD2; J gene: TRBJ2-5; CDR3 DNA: TGTGCCAGTAGTCCCACTAGCGGGCAAGAGACCCAGTACTTC; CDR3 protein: CASSPTSGQETQYF
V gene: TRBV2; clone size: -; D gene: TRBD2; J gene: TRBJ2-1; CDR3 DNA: TGTGCCAGCAGTGAGTATAGCGGGAGGGCCAATGAGCAGTTCTTC; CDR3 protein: CASSEYSGRANEQFF
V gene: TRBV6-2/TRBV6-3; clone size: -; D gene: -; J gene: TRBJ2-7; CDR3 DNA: TGTGCCAGCAGTTACGCAAACGAGCAGTACTTC; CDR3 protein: CASSYANEQYF
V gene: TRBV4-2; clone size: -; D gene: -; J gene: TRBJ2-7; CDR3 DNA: TGTGCCAGCAGCCAAGGGGCCCGGGACCCACTTTATGAGCAGTACTTC; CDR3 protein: CASSQGARDPLYEQYF
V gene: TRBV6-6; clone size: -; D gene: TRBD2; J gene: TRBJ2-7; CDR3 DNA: TGTGCCAGCACGGGACTAGCGGGATGGTCGGACTTC; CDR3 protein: CASTGLAGWSDF